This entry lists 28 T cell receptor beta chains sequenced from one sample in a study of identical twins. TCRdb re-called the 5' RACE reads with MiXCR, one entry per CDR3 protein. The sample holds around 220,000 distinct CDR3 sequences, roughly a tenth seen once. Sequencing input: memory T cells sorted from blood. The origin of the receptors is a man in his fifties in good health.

The CDR3 nucleotides are TGTGCCAGCAGAGAAACAGGGTTTACAAACACCATATATTTT. Its translation is CASRETGFTNTIYF. The rearrangement joins TRBV3-1 to TRBJ1-3; TRBD1 might be the D (6 bases). CDR3 length: 14 amino acids. Between the trimmed V and J ends, which lost 6 bases and 6 bases, there was a span of 15 bases. The germline V gene encodes CDR1 LGHDT and CDR2 YNNKEL (reference sequence).

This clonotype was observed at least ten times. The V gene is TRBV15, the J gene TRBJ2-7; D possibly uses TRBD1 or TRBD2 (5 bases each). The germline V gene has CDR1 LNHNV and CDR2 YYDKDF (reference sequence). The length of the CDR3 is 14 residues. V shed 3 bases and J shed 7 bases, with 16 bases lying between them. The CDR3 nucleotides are TGTGCCACCAGCAGGAGGGACGGCCGCGTGGAGCAGTACTTC. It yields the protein CATSRRDGRVEQYF.

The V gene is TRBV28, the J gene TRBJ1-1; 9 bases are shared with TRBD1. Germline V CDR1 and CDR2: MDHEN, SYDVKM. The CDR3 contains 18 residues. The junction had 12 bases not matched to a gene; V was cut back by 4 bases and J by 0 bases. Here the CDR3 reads CASSSFATGGTLNTEAFF. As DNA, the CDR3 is TGTGCCAGCAGTTCATTTGCGACAGGGGGGACATTGAACACTGAAGCTTTCTTT.

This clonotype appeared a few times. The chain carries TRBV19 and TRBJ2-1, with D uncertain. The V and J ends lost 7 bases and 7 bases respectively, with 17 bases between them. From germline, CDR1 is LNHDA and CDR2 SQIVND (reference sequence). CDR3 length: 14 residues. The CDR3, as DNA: TGTGCCAGTATGGACCCACTTCTGAGGAATGAGCAGTTCTTC. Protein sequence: CASMDPLLRNEQFF. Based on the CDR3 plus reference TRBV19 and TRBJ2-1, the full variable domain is DGGITQSPKYLFRKEGQNVTLSCEQNLNHDAMYWYRQDPGQGLRLIYYSQIVNDFQKGDIAEGYSVSREKKESFPLTVTSAQKNPTAFYLCASMDPLLRNEQFFGPGTRLTVL.

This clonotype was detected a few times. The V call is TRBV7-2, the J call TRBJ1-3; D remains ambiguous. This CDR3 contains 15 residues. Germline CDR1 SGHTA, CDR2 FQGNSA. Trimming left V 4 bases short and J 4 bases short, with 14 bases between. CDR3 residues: CASSSQTTPGNTIYF. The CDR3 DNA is TGTGCCAGCAGCTCCCAGACCACTCCCGGAAACACCATATATTTT.

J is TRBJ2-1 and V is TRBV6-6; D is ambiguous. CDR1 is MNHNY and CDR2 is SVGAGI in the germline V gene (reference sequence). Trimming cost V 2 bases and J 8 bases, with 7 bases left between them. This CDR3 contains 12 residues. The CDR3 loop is CASSYQSHEQFF. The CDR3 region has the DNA TGTGCCAGCAGTTACCAGTCCCATGAGCAGTTCTTC.

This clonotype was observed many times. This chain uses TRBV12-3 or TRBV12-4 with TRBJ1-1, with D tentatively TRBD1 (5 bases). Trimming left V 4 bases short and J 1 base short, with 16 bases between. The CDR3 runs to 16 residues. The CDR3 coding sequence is TGTGCCAGCAGTTCCTCCTGGACACCTAAGAACACTGAAGCTTTCTTT. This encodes CASSSSWTPKNTEAFF.

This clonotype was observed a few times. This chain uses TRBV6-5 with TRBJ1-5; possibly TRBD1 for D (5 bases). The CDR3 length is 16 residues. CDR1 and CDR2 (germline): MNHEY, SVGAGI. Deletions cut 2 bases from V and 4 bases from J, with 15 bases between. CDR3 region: CASSYATGTVNQPQHF. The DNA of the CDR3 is TGTGCCAGCAGTTACGCGACCGGGACGGTAAATCAGCCCCAGCATTTT.

Here the CDR3 DNA reads TGTGCCAGCAGCTTGGGTAGCGGGAGGGTAAGAGTAAGGAATGAGCAGTTCTTC. Amino acids: CASSLGSGRVRVRNEQFF. The V gene is TRBV5-4, the J gene TRBJ2-1, with 11 bases lining up with TRBD2. The ends lost 0 bases at V and 7 bases at J; junction bases unmatched: 12. The CDR3 covers 18 residues. Per the germline V gene, CDR1 is SGHNT and CDR2 is YYREEE (reference sequence).

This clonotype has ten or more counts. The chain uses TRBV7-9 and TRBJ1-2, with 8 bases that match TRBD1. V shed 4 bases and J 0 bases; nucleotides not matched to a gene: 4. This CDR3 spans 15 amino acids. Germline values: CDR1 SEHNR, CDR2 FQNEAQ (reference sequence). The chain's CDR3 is CASSSGTGANYGYTF. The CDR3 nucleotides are TGTGCCAGCAGCTCCGGGACAGGCGCTAACTATGGCTACACCTTC.

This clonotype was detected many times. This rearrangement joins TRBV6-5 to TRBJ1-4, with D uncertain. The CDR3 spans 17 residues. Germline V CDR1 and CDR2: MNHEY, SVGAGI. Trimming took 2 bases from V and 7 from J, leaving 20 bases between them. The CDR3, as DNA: TGTGCCAGCAGTTACGTTCCGGATCTCGTTCCAGGTGAAAAACTGTTTTTT. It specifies CASSYVPDLVPGEKLFF.

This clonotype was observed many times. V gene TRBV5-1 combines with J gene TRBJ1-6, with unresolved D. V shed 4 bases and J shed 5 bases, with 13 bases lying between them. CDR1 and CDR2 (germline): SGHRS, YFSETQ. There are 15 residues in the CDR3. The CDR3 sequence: CASSRGGRDNSPLHF. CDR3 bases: TGCGCCAGCAGCCGGGGAGGGAGAGATAATTCACCCCTCCACTTT. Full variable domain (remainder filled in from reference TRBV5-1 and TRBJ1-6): KAGVTQTPRYLIKTRGQQVTLSCSPISGHRSVSWYQQTPGQGLQFLFEYFSETQRNKGNFPGRFSGRQFSNSRSEMNVSTLELGDSALYLCASSRGGRDNSPLHFGNGTRLTVT.

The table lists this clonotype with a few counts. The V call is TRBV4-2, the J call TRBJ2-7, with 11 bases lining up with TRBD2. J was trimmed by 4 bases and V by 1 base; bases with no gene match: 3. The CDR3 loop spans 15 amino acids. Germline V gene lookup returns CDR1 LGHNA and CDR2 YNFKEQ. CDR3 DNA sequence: TGTGCCAGCAGCCAAGGGGCTAGCGGGGGGTACGAGCAGTACTTC. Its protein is CASSQGASGGYEQYF.

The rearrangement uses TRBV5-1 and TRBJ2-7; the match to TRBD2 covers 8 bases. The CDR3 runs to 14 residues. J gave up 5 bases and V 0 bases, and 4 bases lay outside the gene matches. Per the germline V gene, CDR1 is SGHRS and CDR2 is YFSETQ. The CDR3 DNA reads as TGCGCCAGCAGCTTGGTTAGCGGGGCAAACGAGCAGTACTTC. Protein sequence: CASSLVSGANEQYF.

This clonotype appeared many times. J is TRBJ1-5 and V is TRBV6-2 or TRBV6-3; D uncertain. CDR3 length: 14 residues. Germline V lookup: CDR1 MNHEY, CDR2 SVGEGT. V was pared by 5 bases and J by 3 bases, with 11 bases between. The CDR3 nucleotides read TGTGCCAGCAGTCCTTTAGCGGTCAATCAGCCCCAGCATTTT. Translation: CASSPLAVNQPQHF.

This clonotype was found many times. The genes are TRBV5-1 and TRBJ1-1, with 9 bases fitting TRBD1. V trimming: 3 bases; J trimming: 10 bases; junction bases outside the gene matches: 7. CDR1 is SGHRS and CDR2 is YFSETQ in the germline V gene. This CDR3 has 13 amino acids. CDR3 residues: CASSSWDREAAFF. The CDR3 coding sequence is TGCGCCAGCAGCTCCTGGGACAGGGAAGCAGCTTTCTTT.

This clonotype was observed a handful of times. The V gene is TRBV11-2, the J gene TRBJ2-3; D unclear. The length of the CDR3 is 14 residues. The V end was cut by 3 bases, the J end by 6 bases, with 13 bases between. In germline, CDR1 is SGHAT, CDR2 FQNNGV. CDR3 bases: TGTGCCAGCAGCTTGGATCAGGTGCGGGATACGCAGTATTTT. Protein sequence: CASSLDQVRDTQYF. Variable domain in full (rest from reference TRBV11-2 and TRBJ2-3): EAGVAQSPRYKIIEKRQSVAFWCNPISGHATLYWYQQILGQGPKLLIQFQNNGVVDDSQLPKDRFSAERLKGVDSTLKIQPAKLEDSAVYLCASSLDQVRDTQYFGPGTRLTVL.

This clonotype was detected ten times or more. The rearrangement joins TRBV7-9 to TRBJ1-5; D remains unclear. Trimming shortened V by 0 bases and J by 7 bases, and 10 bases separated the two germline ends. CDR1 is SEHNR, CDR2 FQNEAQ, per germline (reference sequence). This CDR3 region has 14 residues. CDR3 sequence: CASSLAGLNQPQHF. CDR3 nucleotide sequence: TGTGCCAGCAGCTTAGCAGGTTTAAACCAGCCCCAGCATTTT. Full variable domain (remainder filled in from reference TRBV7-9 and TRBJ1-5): DTGVSQNPRHKITKRGQNVTFRCDPISEHNRLYWYRQTLGQGPEFLTYFQNEAQLEKSRLLSDRFSAERPKGSFSTLEIQRTEQGDSAMYLCASSLAGLNQPQHFGDGTRLSIL.

This CDR3 reads CSVGLAGGTGTQYF. CDR3 in DNA: TGCAGCGTTGGCCTAGCGGGAGGGACTGGTACGCAGTATTTT. The rearrangement uses TRBV29-1 and TRBJ2-3; 12 bases fit TRBD2. CDR1 and CDR2 (germline): SQVTM, ANQGSEA. V lost 4 bases to trimming and J lost 8 bases; unmatched junction nucleotides: 7. This CDR3 spans 14 amino acids.

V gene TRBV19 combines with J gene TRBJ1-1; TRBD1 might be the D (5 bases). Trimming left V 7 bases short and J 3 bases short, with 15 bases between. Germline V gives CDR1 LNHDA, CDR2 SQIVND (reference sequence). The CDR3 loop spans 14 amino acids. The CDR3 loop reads CASTDPRGDTEAFF. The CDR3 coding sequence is TGTGCCAGTACCGACCCCCGAGGGGACACTGAAGCTTTCTTT.

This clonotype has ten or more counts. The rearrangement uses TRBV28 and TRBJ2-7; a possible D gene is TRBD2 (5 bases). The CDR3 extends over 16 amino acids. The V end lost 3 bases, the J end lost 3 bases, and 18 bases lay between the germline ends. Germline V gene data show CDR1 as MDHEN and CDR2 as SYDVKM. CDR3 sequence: CASSFASSGVIYEQYF. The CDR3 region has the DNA TGTGCCAGCAGTTTCGCCTCCAGCGGTGTGATCTACGAGCAGTACTTC.

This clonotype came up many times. The CDR3 spells CSARDGQGFGNTIYF. The CDR3 DNA reads as TGCAGTGCTAGAGACGGACAGGGCTTTGGAAACACCATATATTTT. The rearrangement joins TRBV20-1 to TRBJ1-3; 8 bases align to TRBD1. The CDR3 is made up of 15 amino acids. CDR1 DFQATT and CDR2 SNEGSKA come from the germline V gene (reference sequence). V trimming: 0 bases; J trimming: 3 bases; junction bases outside the gene matches: 4.

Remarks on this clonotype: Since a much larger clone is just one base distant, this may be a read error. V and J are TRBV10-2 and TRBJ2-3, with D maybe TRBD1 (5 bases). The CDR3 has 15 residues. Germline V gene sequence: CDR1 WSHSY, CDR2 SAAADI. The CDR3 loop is CAISELGLTGDTQYF. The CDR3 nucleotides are TGCGCCATCAGTGAGTTGGGGCTGACGGGAGATACGCAGTATTTT.

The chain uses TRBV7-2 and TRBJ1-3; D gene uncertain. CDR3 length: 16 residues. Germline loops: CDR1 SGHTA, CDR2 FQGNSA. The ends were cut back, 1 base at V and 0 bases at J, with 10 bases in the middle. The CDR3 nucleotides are TGTGCCAGCAGCTTAGAAGGGCCAGTCTCTGGAAACACCATATATTTT. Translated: CASSLEGPVSGNTIYF.

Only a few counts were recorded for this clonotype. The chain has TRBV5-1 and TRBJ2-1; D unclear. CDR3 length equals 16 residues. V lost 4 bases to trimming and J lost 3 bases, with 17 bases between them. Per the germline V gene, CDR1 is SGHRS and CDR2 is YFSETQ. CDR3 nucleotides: TGCGCCAGCAGCCTACTGATCTGGGTTAGCTACAATGAGCAGTTCTTC. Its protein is CASSLLIWVSYNEQFF.

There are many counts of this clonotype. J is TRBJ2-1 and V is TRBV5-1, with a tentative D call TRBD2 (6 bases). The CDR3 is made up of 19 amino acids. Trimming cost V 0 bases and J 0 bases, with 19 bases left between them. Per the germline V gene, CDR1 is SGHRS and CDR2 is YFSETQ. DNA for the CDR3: TGCGCCAGCAGCTTGGGCGCCGGGGGTCCCTTAAGCTCCTACAATGAGCAGTTCTTC. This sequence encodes CASSLGAGGPLSSYNEQFF.

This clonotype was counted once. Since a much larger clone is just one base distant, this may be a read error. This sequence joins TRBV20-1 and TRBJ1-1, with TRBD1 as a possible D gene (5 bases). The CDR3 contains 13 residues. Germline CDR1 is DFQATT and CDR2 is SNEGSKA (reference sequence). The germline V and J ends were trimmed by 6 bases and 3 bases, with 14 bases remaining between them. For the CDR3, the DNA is TGCAGTGCGTCCAGGGTGGAGGACACTGAAGCTTTCTTT. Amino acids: CSASRVEDTEAFF.

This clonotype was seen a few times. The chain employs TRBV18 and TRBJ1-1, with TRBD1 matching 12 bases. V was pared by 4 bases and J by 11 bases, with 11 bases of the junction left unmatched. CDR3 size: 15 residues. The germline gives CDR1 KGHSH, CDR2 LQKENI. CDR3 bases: TGTGCCAGCTCACTGGGACAGGGGGCGCTCAGTTGGGCTTTCTTT. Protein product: CASSLGQGALSWAFF.